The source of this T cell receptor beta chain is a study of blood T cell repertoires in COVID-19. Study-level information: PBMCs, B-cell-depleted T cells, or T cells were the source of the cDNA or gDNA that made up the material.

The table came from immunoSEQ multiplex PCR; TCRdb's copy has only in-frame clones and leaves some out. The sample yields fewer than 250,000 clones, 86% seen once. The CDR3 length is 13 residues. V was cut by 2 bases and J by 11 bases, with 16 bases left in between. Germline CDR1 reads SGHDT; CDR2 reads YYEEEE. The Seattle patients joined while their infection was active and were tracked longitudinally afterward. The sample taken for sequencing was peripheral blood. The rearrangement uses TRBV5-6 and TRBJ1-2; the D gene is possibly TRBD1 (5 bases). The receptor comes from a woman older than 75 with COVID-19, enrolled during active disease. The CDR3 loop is CASSFWQGLGYTF. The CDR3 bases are TGTGCCAGCAGCTTCTGGCAGGGACTAGGTTACACCTTC.